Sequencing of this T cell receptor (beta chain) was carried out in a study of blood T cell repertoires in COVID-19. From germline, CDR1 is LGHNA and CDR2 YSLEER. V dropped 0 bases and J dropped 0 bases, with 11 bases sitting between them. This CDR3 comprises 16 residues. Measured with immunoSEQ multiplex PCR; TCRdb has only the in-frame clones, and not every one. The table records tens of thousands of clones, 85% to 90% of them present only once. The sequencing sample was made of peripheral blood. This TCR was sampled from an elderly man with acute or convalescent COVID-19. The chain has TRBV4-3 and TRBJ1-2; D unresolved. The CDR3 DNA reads TGCGCCAGCAGCCAAGATCACAACAGAGCTAACTATGGCTACACCTTC. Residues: CASSQDHNRANYGYTF.